This T cell receptor (beta chain) was found in a study of blood T cell repertoires in COVID-19. Study-level information: The samples span acute and convalescent COVID-19 from the United States, Italy and Spain. T cells, B-cell-depleted T cells, or PBMCs supplied cDNA or gDNA.

Clones were sequenced by immunoSEQ multiplex PCR, and TCRdb holds only the in-frame ones, with some missing. The table lists about 360,000 clones, 75% to 90% of them singletons. Trimming left V 5 bases short and J 3 bases short, with 7 bases between. There are 12 residues in the CDR3. Germline V gene sequence: CDR1 LNHDA, CDR2 SQIVND (reference sequence). Followed longitudinally, the Seattle patients had been enrolled during active infection. This clonotype was obtained from a woman aged 60-75 years with COVID-19, enrolled during active disease. Sequencing was done on a sample of peripheral blood. The V and J genes are TRBV19 and TRBJ1-1; tentative D call: TRBD1 (6 bases). The DNA of the CDR3 is TGTGCCAGTAGTCGGACAGACACTGAAGCTTTCTTT. It codes for CASSRTDTEAFF. Full variable domain (missing parts from reference TRBV19 and TRBJ1-1): DGGITQSPKYLFRKEGQNVTLSCEQNLNHDAMYWYRQDPGQGLRLIYYSQIVNDFQKGDIAEGYSVSREKKESFPLTVTSAQKNPTAFYLCASSRTDTEAFFGQGTRLTVV.